The clone carrying this TCR beta chain was counted only a few times. The CDR3 is 12 residues long. The germline V and J ends were trimmed by 1 base and 8 bases, with 8 bases remaining between them. CDR1 is MDHEN, CDR2 SYDVKM, per germline. The data originate from a study of blood T cell repertoires in COVID-19. The data were produced by immunoSEQ multiplex PCR, yet TCRdb's version contains in-frame clones alone and is incomplete. The sample yields about 78,000 clones, approximately 89% seen once. This receptor was obtained from a woman aged 60 to 75 with acute or convalescent COVID-19. This chain uses TRBV28 with TRBJ1-2; D gene unclear. Specimen: peripheral blood. Written as DNA, the CDR3 is TGTGCCAGCAGTTTATCAATGGGCGGCTACACCTTC. Its protein is CASSLSMGGYTF.